These 13 T cell receptor beta chains came from one sample sequenced in a study of OX40 agonist ivuxolimab in advanced cancers. Some clones are missing from TCRdb's copy, which holds only in-frame ones; the method was immunoSEQ multiplex PCR. The sample consists of about 69,000 clones, 90% to 95% of them appearing once. Source: CD4+ or CD8+ T cells sorted from blood, taken in a trial of the OX40 agonist ivuxolimab. These receptor sequences come from an adult with an advanced solid tumor such as melanoma, head and neck, liver or kidney cancer.

J is TRBJ2-1 and V is TRBV19; D is tentatively TRBD1 or TRBD2 (6 bases each). Trimming removed 3 bases from V and 6 bases from J, with 15 bases in between. The CDR3 has 15 amino acids. The germline V gene encodes CDR1 LNHDA and CDR2 SQIVND (reference sequence). The CDR3 sequence is CASSIGGSDSNEQFF. CDR3 sequence (DNA): TGTGCCAGTAGTATTGGGGGGTCGGACAGCAATGAGCAGTTCTTC.

This chain joins TRBV5-6 and TRBJ1-5, with D hard to call. Germline V gene lookup returns CDR1 SGHDT and CDR2 YYEEEE. The germline V and J ends were trimmed by 5 bases and 4 bases, with 13 bases remaining between them. This CDR3 is 14 amino acids long. The CDR3 reads CASSIGANNQPQHF. The DNA for the CDR3 is TGTGCCAGCAGTATTGGAGCCAATAATCAGCCCCAGCATTTT. Using reference TRBV5-6 and TRBJ1-5 for the parts outside the CDR3, the full variable domain is DAGVTQSPTHLIKTRGQQVTLRCSPKSGHDTVSWYQQALGQGPQFIFQYYEEEERQRGNFPDRFSGHQFPNYSSELNVNALLLGDSALYLCASSIGANNQPQHFGDGTRLSIL.

The chain is built from TRBV7-9 and TRBJ2-1; 7 bases are a match to TRBD2. The length of the CDR3 is 15 residues. J lost 4 bases, V lost 5 bases, and 8 bases had no gene match. Germline V gives CDR1 SEHNR, CDR2 FQNEAQ (reference sequence). Written as DNA, the CDR3 is TGTGCCAGCAGCCCGCGTGGTAGCGGGTACAATGAGCAGTTCTTC. Translated, it gives CASSPRGSGYNEQFF.

The chain is built from TRBV28 and TRBJ1-1; weak D call: TRBD1 (5 bases). V was cut by 6 bases and J by 0 bases, with 17 bases left in between. The CDR3 contains 16 residues. The V gene's germline CDR1 is MDHEN and CDR2 SYDVKM. For the CDR3, the DNA is TGTGCCAGCAGGCGTCTGGACAATCGCATGAACACTGAAGCTTTCTTT. As protein: CASRRLDNRMNTEAFF.

This chain links TRBV7-8 with TRBJ2-7; 8 positions agree with TRBD1. Germline values: CDR1 SGHVS, CDR2 FQNEAQ. CDR3 size: 17 residues. The J segment lost 1 base and the V segment lost 5 bases, leaving 13 bases of the junction unmatched. The CDR3 loop reads CASSPTRNRGRSYEQYF. CDR3 DNA sequence: TGTGCCAGCAGCCCTACCCGGAACAGGGGGAGATCCTACGAGCAGTACTTC.

The V gene is TRBV5-1, the J gene TRBJ2-2; 8 bases are shared with TRBD2. J was trimmed by 5 bases and V by 6 bases; bases with no gene match: 9. CDR1 is SGHRS and CDR2 is YFSETQ in the germline V gene. The CDR3 sequence is 15 residues long. CDR3 bases: TGCGCCAGCAAGACTAGCGAGGGGGGAACCGGGGAGCTGTTTTTT. Its translation: CASKTSEGGTGELFF.

The CDR3 is CATSRETGELFF. In DNA form, the CDR3 reads TGTGCCACCAGCAGAGAAACCGGGGAGCTGTTTTTT. The genes are TRBV15 and TRBJ2-2; unclear D gene. CDR1 LNHNV and CDR2 YYDKDF come from the germline V gene (reference sequence). V dropped 0 bases and J dropped 5 bases, with 1 base sitting between them. The CDR3 is 12 amino acids.

This CDR3 is CASSLVLAGQETQYF. The CDR3 DNA reads as TGCGCCAGCAGCTTGGTACTAGCGGGACAAGAGACCCAGTACTTC. This rearrangement joins TRBV5-1 to TRBJ2-5; 10 bases line up with TRBD2. V dropped 0 bases and J dropped 2; count of bases not matched to a gene: 1. Germline CDR1 is SGHRS and CDR2 is YFSETQ. CDR3 size: 15 residues. Together with reference TRBV5-1 and TRBJ2-5, the CDR3 gives the full variable domain: KAGVTQTPRYLIKTRGQQVTLSCSPISGHRSVSWYQQTPGQGLQFLFEYFSETQRNKGNFPGRFSGRQFSNSRSEMNVSTLELGDSALYLCASSLVLAGQETQYFGPGTRLLVL.

The chain links TRBV6-5 to TRBJ2-7; 9 positions match TRBD2. The CDR3 covers 14 residues. Germline loops: CDR1 MNHEY, CDR2 SVGAGI. V shed 5 bases, J shed 2 bases, and the junction held 4 bases outside the gene matches. Written as DNA, the CDR3 is TGTGCCAGCAGTAGCGGGAGGTGGGCCTACGAGCAGTACTTC. Translation: CASSSGRWAYEQYF.

This clone was detected only a few times. The chain couples TRBV5-1 to TRBJ2-3, with TRBD2 matching over 8 bases. J lost 2 bases, V lost 5 bases, and 7 bases had no gene match. CDR1 SGHRS and CDR2 YFSETQ come from the germline V gene. CDR3 length equals 15 residues. CDR3 amino acids: CASSFSGIDTDTQYF. CDR3 DNA sequence: TGCGCCAGCAGTTTTAGCGGGATTGACACAGATACGCAGTATTTT.

This clone was detected only a few times. CDR3: CASSAGTDYGYTF. CDR3 sequence (DNA): TGTGCCAGTAGCGCCGGGACGGACTATGGCTACACCTTC. The chain links TRBV19 to TRBJ1-2; D might be TRBD1 (5 bases). The CDR3 runs to 13 residues. In germline, CDR1 is LNHDA, CDR2 SQIVND (reference sequence). Deletions cut 6 bases from V and 3 bases from J, with 11 bases between.

The chain carries TRBV28 and TRBJ2-7, with D tentatively TRBD2 (5 bases). Germline CDR1 MDHEN, CDR2 SYDVKM. The CDR3 has 14 amino acids. Trimming left V 6 bases short and J 3 bases short, with 15 bases between. The CDR3 coding sequence is TGTGCCAGCAGGGCCGGGAAGGGCGTCTACGAGCAGTACTTC. Translation: CASRAGKGVYEQYF.

This chain joins TRBV28 and TRBJ2-7, with 11 bases lining up with TRBD2. Germline V gene sequence: CDR1 MDHEN, CDR2 SYDVKM. The CDR3 consists of 17 residues. The V gene end was trimmed by 6 bases and the J gene end by 0 bases; junction bases not matched to a gene: 10. The DNA of the CDR3 is TGTGCCAGCAGAGGGACTAGCGGTGGGATAAGCTCCTACGAGCAGTACTTC. This gives the protein CASRGTSGGISSYEQYF.